The source of this T cell receptor beta chain is a study of cytomegalovirus exposure and HLA in healthy donors. Concerning this clone itself: Its antigen is undetermined.

CDR3 length: 14 residues. Germline loops: CDR1 WNHNN, CDR2 SYGVQD (reference sequence). The ends were cut back, 6 bases at V and 3 bases at J, with 15 bases in the middle. Method: immunoSEQ multiplex PCR; TCRdb's copy keeps in-frame clones and lacks some. The sample lists fewer than 250,000 clones, 86% seen once, with more than 1.2% in the top ten. Notes on the study in general: 164 TCR beta chains were listed as cytomegalovirus-associated.

The TCR was taken from a woman between 18 and 30 years old in good health and CMV-seronegative. Material for sequencing was PBMCs. The rearrangement links TRBV10-1 to TRBJ2-7; D might be TRBD2 (6 bases). Here the CDR3 reads CASSPTGLGYEQYF. In DNA, the CDR3 is TGCGCCAGCAGCCCCACGGGACTGGGCTACGAGCAGTACTTC.